This TCR beta chain stems from a study of blood T cells in healthy people across ages. Whole-study results and caveats: Both naive CD4+ cell counts and diversity were greater in long-lived donors than in aged donors.

The V and J ends lost 4 bases and 2 bases respectively, with 6 bases between them. The CDR3 is 12 amino acids. Germline loops: CDR1 ENHRY, CDR2 SYGVKD. This clonotype was detected only a few times. Its antigen is not known. A second PCR, run for roughly 7 to 12 cycles, used a sample-barcoded 5' primer plus a J-beta primer mix. No fewer than 3 million CDR3-containing paired-end reads came from each sample. A single record per CDR3 protein comes from TCRdb applying MiXCR to the 5' RACE reads. The table records roughly 1.7 million distinct CDR3 sequences, about 35% of them present only once. This chain joins TRBV10-3 and TRBJ2-7; D unclear. Sequenced input: blood. The receptor's source is a woman aged 30 to 39 in good health. CDR3 nucleotide sequence: TGTGCCATCAGTGCCGTCGCCTACGAGCAGTACTTC. Protein sequence: CAISAVAYEQYF.